Sequencing of this T cell receptor beta chain was carried out in a study of T cells in Graves' hyperthyroidism and ophthalmopathy. This clonotype has a count of ten or more. The antigen is undetermined. Study-wide results and caveats: Most thyroid clonotypes expanded above 0.001 were also detected in blood.

Researchers amplified the TCR beta CDR3 regions from RNA transcripts. With the HTBI primer set, the TCR CDR3 went through a first round of RT-PCR. TCRdb used MiXCR to reprocess the multiplex PCR reads, holding one entry per CDR3 protein. Among nearly 250,000 distinct CDR3 sequences, 15% to 20% were seen once, and the ten largest hold 25% to 30%. The V gene's germline CDR1 is SGHRS and CDR2 YFSETQ. Trimming removed 1 base at V and 2 bases at J, with 12 bases between. The CDR3 is made up of 15 amino acids. This chain uses TRBV5-1 with TRBJ1-2; D is undetermined. The TCR comes from a woman aged 18-30 years with Graves' ophthalmopathy. The specimen was blood. CDR3: CASSLSGSLNYGYTF. In DNA, the CDR3 is TGCGCCAGCAGCTTGTCGGGGAGTCTCAACTATGGCTACACCTTC.